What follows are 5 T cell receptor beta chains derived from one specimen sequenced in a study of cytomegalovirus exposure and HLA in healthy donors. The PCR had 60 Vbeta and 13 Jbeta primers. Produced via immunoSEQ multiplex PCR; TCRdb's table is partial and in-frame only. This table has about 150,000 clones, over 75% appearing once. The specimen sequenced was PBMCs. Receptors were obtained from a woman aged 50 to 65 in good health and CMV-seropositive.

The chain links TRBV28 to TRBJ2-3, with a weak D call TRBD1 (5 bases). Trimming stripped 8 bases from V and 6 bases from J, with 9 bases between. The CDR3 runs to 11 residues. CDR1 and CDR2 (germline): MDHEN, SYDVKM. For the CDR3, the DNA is TGTGCCAGCCTGGGGCTGGATACGCAGTATTTT. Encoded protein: CASLGLDTQYF. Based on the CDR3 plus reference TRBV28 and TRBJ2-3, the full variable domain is DVKVTQSSRYLVKRTGEKVFLECVQDMDHENMFWYRQDPGLGLRLIYFSYDVKMKEKGDIPEGYSVSREKKERFSLILESASTNQTSMYLCASLGLDTQYFGPGTRLTVL.

The CDR3 DNA follows: TGTGCCAGCAGCCTCCAGACAGCCGGAGGGGATCAGCCCCAGCATTTT. This sequence encodes CASSLQTAGGDQPQHF. The chain uses TRBV7-2 and TRBJ1-5; a possible D gene is TRBD1 (5 bases). Germline values: CDR1 SGHTA, CDR2 FQGNSA. The V end was cut by 5 bases, the J end by 5 bases, with 19 bases between. This CDR3 is built from 16 residues.

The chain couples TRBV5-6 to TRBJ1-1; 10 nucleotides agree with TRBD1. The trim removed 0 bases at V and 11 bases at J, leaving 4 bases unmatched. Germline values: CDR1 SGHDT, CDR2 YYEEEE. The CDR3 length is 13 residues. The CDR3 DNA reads TGTGCCAGCAGCTTGGAGGACAGGGGGTGGGCTTTCTTT. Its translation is CASSLEDRGWAFF. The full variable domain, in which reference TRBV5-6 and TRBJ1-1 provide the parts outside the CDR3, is DAGVTQSPTHLIKTRGQQVTLRCSPKSGHDTVSWYQQALGQGPQFIFQYYEEEERQRGNFPDRFSGHQFPNYSSELNVNALLLGDSALYLCASSLEDRGWAFFGQGTRLTVV.

The CDR3 region has the DNA TGCGCCAGCAGCGTCCGGGACAGAGAGACCCAGTACTTC. Translating it yields CASSVRDRETQYF. The chain is built from TRBV4-3 and TRBJ2-5, with 7 positions matching TRBD1. Germline CDR1 LGHNA, CDR2 YSLEER. The CDR3 loop spans 13 amino acids. With 5 bases clipped from V and 4 bases from J, the junction kept 4 bases outside the gene matches.

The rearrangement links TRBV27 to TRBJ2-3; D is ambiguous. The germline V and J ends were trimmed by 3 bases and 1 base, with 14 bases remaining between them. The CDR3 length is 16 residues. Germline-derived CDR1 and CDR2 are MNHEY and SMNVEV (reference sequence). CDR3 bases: TGTGCCAGCAGTTTGATCGCCCCGAGAGGCACAGATACGCAGTATTTT. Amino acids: CASSLIAPRGTDTQYF.